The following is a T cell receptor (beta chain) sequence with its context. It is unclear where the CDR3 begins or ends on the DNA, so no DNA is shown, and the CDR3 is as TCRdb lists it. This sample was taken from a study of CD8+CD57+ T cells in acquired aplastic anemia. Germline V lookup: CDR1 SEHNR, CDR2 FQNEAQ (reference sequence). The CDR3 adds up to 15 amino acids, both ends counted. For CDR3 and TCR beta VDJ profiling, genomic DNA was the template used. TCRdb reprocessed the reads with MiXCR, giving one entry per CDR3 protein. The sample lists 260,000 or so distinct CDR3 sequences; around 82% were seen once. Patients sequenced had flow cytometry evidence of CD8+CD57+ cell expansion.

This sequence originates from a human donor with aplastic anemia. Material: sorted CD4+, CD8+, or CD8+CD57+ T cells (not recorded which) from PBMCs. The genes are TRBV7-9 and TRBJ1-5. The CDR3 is CASSPAGLGQYFGHF.